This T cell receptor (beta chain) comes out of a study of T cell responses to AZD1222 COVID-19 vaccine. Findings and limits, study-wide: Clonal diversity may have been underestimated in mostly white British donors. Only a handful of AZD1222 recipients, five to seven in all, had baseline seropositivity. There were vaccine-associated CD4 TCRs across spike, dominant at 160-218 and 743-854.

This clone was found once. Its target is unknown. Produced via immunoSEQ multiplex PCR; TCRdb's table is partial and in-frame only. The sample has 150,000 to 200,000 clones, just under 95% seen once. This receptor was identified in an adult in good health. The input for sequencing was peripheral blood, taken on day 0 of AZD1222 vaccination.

The CDR3 here is CSVGSPTGGHTEAFF. The CDR3 DNA follows: TGCAGCGTTGGTTCCCCGACAGGAGGGCACACTGAAGCTTTCTTT. The genes are TRBV29-1 and TRBJ1-1; D is perhaps TRBD1 (6 bases). This CDR3 region has 15 residues. Trimming cost V 4 bases and J 3 bases, with 18 bases left between them. CDR1 is SQVTM and CDR2 is ANQGSEA in the germline V gene.